Listed here are 22 T cell receptor beta chains from one sample, sequenced in a study of T cells in narcolepsy. Measured with immunoSEQ multiplex PCR; TCRdb has only the in-frame clones, and not every one. Of under 30,000 clones listed, more than 70% were seen once; the top ten hold around 1.2%. The sample was CD45RA- memory CD4+ T cells from PBMCs. All receptors derive from a human donor with narcolepsy.

The chain carries TRBV5-1 and TRBJ2-1, with 8 bases fitting TRBD1. Trimming took 0 bases from V and 5 from J; bases not matched to a gene: 10. The CDR3 length is 17 residues. Germline V gene lookup returns CDR1 SGHRS and CDR2 YFSETQ. The chain's CDR3 is CASSLEVLGQGNNEQFF. The CDR3 DNA is TGCGCCAGCAGCTTGGAAGTCCTAGGACAGGGCAACAATGAGCAGTTCTTC.

In this sample, this clone turned up a few times. The chain employs TRBV19 and TRBJ1-2, with 8 bases matching TRBD1. Germline V gene lookup returns CDR1 LNHDA and CDR2 SQIVND (reference sequence). With 10 bases clipped from V and 7 bases from J, the junction kept 14 bases outside the gene matches. The CDR3 has 14 amino acids. CDR3 amino acids: CATADRGDIGGYTF. DNA of the CDR3: TGTGCCACCGCCGACAGGGGTGATATCGGTGGCTACACCTTC. Complete variable domain (other parts from reference TRBV19 and TRBJ1-2): DGGITQSPKYLFRKEGQNVTLSCEQNLNHDAMYWYRQDPGQGLRLIYYSQIVNDFQKGDIAEGYSVSREKKESFPLTVTSAQKNPTAFYLCATADRGDIGGYTFGSGTRLTVV.

The chain links TRBV2 to TRBJ1-6; D ambiguous. The CDR3 totals 14 residues. Germline V lookup: CDR1 SNHLY, CDR2 FYNNEI. Deletions cut 5 bases from V and 0 bases from J, with 5 bases between. CDR3 sequence: CASSTNSYNSPLHF. CDR3 DNA: TGTGCCAGCAGTACTAACTCCTATAATTCACCCCTCCACTTT.

The chain joins TRBV6-5 to TRBJ1-6; 9 nucleotides match TRBD1. Trimming at V came to 6 bases and at J to 9 bases, leaving 6 bases not matched to a gene. Germline CDR1 reads MNHEY; CDR2 reads SVGAGI. The CDR3 runs to 14 residues. DNA of the CDR3: TGTGCCAGCAGACAAGACAGGGGGATTTCACCCCTCCACTTT. It yields the protein CASRQDRGISPLHF.

This clone showed up just a few times. This sequence joins TRBV30 and TRBJ2-3, with 7 bases identical to TRBD2. Per the germline V gene, CDR1 is GTSNPN and CDR2 is SVGIG (reference sequence). V lost 2 bases, J lost 3 bases, and 5 bases stayed unmatched. There are 14 residues in the CDR3. The CDR3 reads CAWSRGSRTDTQYF. CDR3 coding DNA: TGTGCCTGGAGTCGCGGGAGCAGGACAGATACGCAGTATTTT.

This clone was recorded a few times. The chain's CDR3 is CASLVAGYEGTEAFF. For the CDR3, the DNA is TGCGCCAGCCTCGTAGCAGGGTACGAAGGCACTGAAGCTTTCTTT. This rearrangement joins TRBV10-2 to TRBJ1-1; the D gene is possibly TRBD1 (5 bases). The V gene lost 8 bases and the J gene lost 4 bases, with 20 bases spanning the gap. Germline V CDR1 and CDR2: WSHSY, SAAADI. The CDR3 is 15 residues long.

The chain joins TRBV15 to TRBJ2-1; 11 nucleotides line up with TRBD2. Germline CDR1 reads LNHNV; CDR2 reads YYDKDF (reference sequence). V dropped 1 base and J dropped 12; count of bases not matched to a gene: 8. The CDR3 has 15 residues. CDR3 bases: TGTGCCACCAGCAGAGCCGGTAGCGGGAGGGCTGTGCAGTTCTTC. Its translation: CATSRAGSGRAVQFF.

The CDR3 region is CASIQGLVAGTQYF. CDR3 DNA sequence: TGTGCCAGCATACAGGGTTTAGTCGCCGGGACCCAGTACTTC. The chain uses TRBV5-6 and TRBJ2-5; possible D gene TRBD1, 6 bases. CDR3 length equals 14 residues. The V gene's germline CDR1 is SGHDT and CDR2 YYEEEE. The germline V and J ends were trimmed by 6 bases and 7 bases, with 19 bases remaining between them.

This clone was found a few times. The chain combines TRBV15 with TRBJ2-4, with TRBD2 matching over 14 bases. Germline V gives CDR1 LNHNV, CDR2 YYDKDF (reference sequence). The junction had 9 bases not matched to a gene; V was cut back by 5 bases and J by 0 bases. This CDR3 comprises 19 residues. CDR3 DNA: TGTGCCACCAGCCCACCGGGACTAGCGGGAGAGGCAGCCAAAAACATTCAGTACTTC. It encodes CATSPPGLAGEAAKNIQYF.

V usage is TRBV5-4 and J usage is TRBJ2-2; D ambiguous. The germline gives CDR1 SGHNT, CDR2 YYREEE (reference sequence). V lost 5 bases and J 0 bases, leaving 8 bases between the germline ends. CDR3 length: 14 amino acids. The DNA for the CDR3 is TGTGCCAGCAGTACAGTTTCGAACACCGGGGAGCTGTTTTTT. Encoded protein: CASSTVSNTGELFF.

V gene TRBV30 combines with J gene TRBJ1-2; unclear D gene. V lost 4 bases, J lost 7 bases, and 19 bases lay in between. The length of the CDR3 is 14 residues. Per germline, CDR1 GTSNPN and CDR2 SVGIG (reference sequence). The CDR3, as DNA: TGTGCCTGGACCCCGCCGGGTGTCCCTCGTGGCTACACCTTC. Amino acids: CAWTPPGVPRGYTF.

The chain couples TRBV4-1 to TRBJ2-5; D is uncertain. V lost 2 bases and J 2 bases, leaving 15 bases between the germline ends. The germline gives CDR1 MGHRA, CDR2 YSYEKL. This CDR3 region has 16 residues. The DNA for the CDR3 is TGCGCCAGCAGCCAATCGGCTAGTATCTGGCAAGAGACCCAGTACTTC. Residues: CASSQSASIWQETQYF.

The chain uses TRBV6-6 and TRBJ2-5; TRBD2 matches 9 bases. The end of the DNA is better explained by TRBJ2-7, so the J call may be wrong. The CDR3 is made up of 14 amino acids. Per germline, CDR1 MNHNY and CDR2 SVGAGI (reference sequence). The CDR3 loop reads CASSYSREGYEQYF. The CDR3 bases are TGTGCCAGCAGTTACTCGCGGGAGGGCTACGAGCAGTACTTC.

The chain links TRBV5-6 to TRBJ2-3; maybe TRBD1 (6 bases). Germline V gene data show CDR1 as SGHDT and CDR2 as YYEEEE. The CDR3 extends over 17 amino acids. The germline V and J ends were trimmed by 4 bases and 8 bases, with 26 bases remaining between them. CDR3 DNA sequence: TGTGCCAGCAGCCCCTTGGCAGGGGCTAGGGAGCCAAGTACGCAGTATTTT. Amino acid sequence: CASSPLAGAREPSTQYF.

The rearrangement joins TRBV6-5 to TRBJ2-7, with no clear D. Germline values: CDR1 MNHEY, CDR2 SVGAGI. The germline V and J ends were trimmed by 4 bases and 0 bases, with 4 bases remaining between them. There are 12 residues in the CDR3. The CDR3 DNA is TGTGCCAGCAGTTTAGACTCCTACGAGCAGTACTTC. Protein product: CASSLDSYEQYF.

V and J are TRBV9 and TRBJ2-1, with 9 bases matching TRBD2. The CDR3 extends over 15 amino acids. The V gene's germline CDR1 is SGDLS and CDR2 YYNGEE. J lost 5 bases, V lost 6 bases, and 9 bases had no gene match. Written as DNA, the CDR3 is TGTGCCAGCAAAACCTCTAGCGGGGCAGACAATGAGCAGTTCTTC. Translation gives CASKTSSGADNEQFF. The full variable domain, its missing parts supplied by reference TRBV9 and TRBJ2-1, is DSGVTQTPKHLITATGQRVTLRCSPRSGDLSVYWYQQSLDQGLQFLIQYYNGEERAKGNILERFSAQQFPDLHSELNLSSLELGDSALYFCASKTSSGADNEQFFGPGTRLTVL.

The V call is TRBV7-2, the J call TRBJ2-7; 9 bases fit TRBD2. V dropped 4 bases and J dropped 0; count of bases not matched to a gene: 4. CDR1 is SGHTA and CDR2 is FQGNSA in the germline V gene. This CDR3 comprises 15 residues. The CDR3, as DNA: TGTGCCAGCAGCTCTAGCGGGATGAGCTCCTACGAGCAGTACTTC. This encodes CASSSSGMSSYEQYF.

CDR3 residues: CASSPGQDTYGYTF. As DNA, the CDR3 is TGTGCCAGCTCACCAGGTCAGGACACGTATGGCTACACCTTC. The chain has TRBV18 and TRBJ1-2, with TRBD1 as a possible D gene (5 bases). V was cut by 2 bases and J by 5 bases, with 12 bases left in between. CDR1 and CDR2 (germline): KGHSH, LQKENI. The CDR3 has 14 amino acids.

This chain joins TRBV7-8 and TRBJ2-1, with TRBD1 matching over 8 bases. CDR1 and CDR2 (germline): SGHVS, FQNEAQ. The CDR3 is 15 residues long. The junction had 6 bases not matched to a gene; V was cut back by 6 bases and J by 2 bases. The CDR3 protein is CASRLRQGPYNEQFF. In DNA, the CDR3 is TGTGCCAGCAGGTTAAGACAGGGGCCCTACAATGAGCAGTTCTTC. Supplemented by reference TRBV7-8 and TRBJ2-1, the full variable domain reads GAGVSQSPRYKVAKRGQDVALRCDPISGHVSLFWYQQALGQGPEFLTYFQNEAQLDKSGLPSDRFFAERPEGSVSTLKIQRTQQEDSAVYLCASRLRQGPYNEQFFGPGTRLTVL.

The chain combines TRBV5-5 with TRBJ1-2, with TRBD1 identical over 7 bases. Germline trimming cut 0 bases from V and 3 bases from J; bases unmatched to any gene: 8. The CDR3 runs to 16 residues. Germline loops: CDR1 SGHKS, CDR2 YYEKEE (reference sequence). The CDR3: CASSLDTGARDYGYTF. The CDR3 nucleotides are TGTGCCAGCAGCTTGGACACAGGGGCTAGGGACTATGGCTACACCTTC.

The gene calls are TRBV27 and TRBJ1-6; TRBD1 is a possible D gene (5 bases). The germline gives CDR1 MNHEY, CDR2 SMNVEV (reference sequence). This CDR3 spans 14 amino acids. V was cut by 7 bases and J by 6 bases, with 13 bases left in between. The CDR3 here is CASTSLQGNSPLHF. The CDR3 nucleotides read TGTGCCAGCACCTCTCTGCAGGGTAATTCACCCCTCCACTTT.

The chain links TRBV29-1 to TRBJ2-1; 7 nucleotides match TRBD1. The trim removed 3 bases at V and 6 bases at J, leaving 5 bases unmatched. CDR3 length: 13 residues. Germline CDR1 SQVTM, CDR2 ANQGSEA. The CDR3 nucleotides read TGCAGCGTTGACTCTGCAGGGGGCAATGAGCAGTTCTTC. This sequence encodes CSVDSAGGNEQFF.